This is a list of T cell receptor beta chains from one sample in a study of shared clonotypes between healthy human individuals. The data were produced by immunoSEQ multiplex PCR, yet TCRdb's version contains in-frame clones alone and is incomplete. The sample lists around 580,000 clones, about 98% occurring once. The sample taken for sequencing was naive CD8+ T cells sorted from blood. The receptors shown here come from a man in his thirties or forties in good health. The CDR3 runs from the conserved cysteine through the conserved F or W. Each record gives: clone size, J gene, D gene, V gene, CDR3 protein, CDR3 DNA. The D gene is left open where the match is weak. Some rows have no size entry. The others give once, few or many, or a class for an expanded clone.

clone size: .; J gene: TRBJ2-3; D gene: TRBD1; V gene: TRBV27; CDR3 protein: CASSSPGQGAEGTQYF; CDR3 DNA: TGTGCCAGCAGTTCTCCGGGACAGGGGGCGGAAGGTACGCAGTATTTT
clone size: .; J gene: TRBJ2-1; D gene: .; V gene: TRBV5-4; CDR3 protein: CASSFTVNEQFF; CDR3 DNA: TGTGCCAGCAGCTTTACAGTCAATGAGCAGTTCTTC
clone size: .; J gene: TRBJ2-7; D gene: .; V gene: TRBV19; CDR3 protein: CASSPTRDYEQYF; CDR3 DNA: TGTGCCAGTAGCCCAACCCGGGACTACGAGCAGTACTTC
clone size: .; J gene: TRBJ1-5; D gene: TRBD1; V gene: TRBV28; CDR3 protein: CASSSGGPNQPQHF; CDR3 DNA: TGTGCCAGCAGTTCAGGGGGCCCAAATCAGCCCCAGCATTTT
clone size: .; J gene: TRBJ1-3; D gene: .; V gene: TRBV28; CDR3 protein: CASSYPSGNTIYF; CDR3 DNA: TGTGCCAGCAGTTACCCCTCTGGAAACACCATATATTTT
clone size: .; J gene: TRBJ2-2; D gene: TRBD1; V gene: TRBV6-1; CDR3 protein: CASSVRTGGNTGELFF; CDR3 DNA: TGTGCCAGCAGTGTAAGGACAGGGGGTAACACCGGGGAGCTGTTTTTT
clone size: .; J gene: TRBJ2-1; D gene: .; V gene: TRBV5-5; CDR3 protein: CASSFGSYNEQFF; CDR3 DNA: TGTGCCAGCAGCTTCGGGTCCTACAATGAGCAGTTCTTC
clone size: .; J gene: TRBJ2-2; D gene: .; V gene: TRBV27; CDR3 protein: CASSLRRNGELFF; CDR3 DNA: TGTGCCAGCAGTTTAAGGAGAAACGGGGAGCTGTTTTTT
clone size: .; J gene: TRBJ1-1; D gene: TRBD1; V gene: TRBV19; CDR3 protein: CASSMAGTGSGTEAFF; CDR3 DNA: TGTGCCAGTAGTATGGCCGGGACAGGGTCGGGCACTGAAGCTTTCTTT
clone size: .; J gene: TRBJ2-1; D gene: .; V gene: TRBV5-1; CDR3 protein: CASSLYVGSYNEQFF; CDR3 DNA: TGCGCCAGCAGCTTGTACGTTGGCTCCTACAATGAGCAGTTCTTC
clone size: .; J gene: TRBJ1-1; D gene: .; V gene: TRBV28; CDR3 protein: CASSLQRGPNTEAFF; CDR3 DNA: TGTGCCAGCAGTTTACAGCGGGGTCCGAACACTGAAGCTTTCTTT
clone size: .; J gene: TRBJ1-2; D gene: .; V gene: TRBV28; CDR3 protein: CASRYPDRVYGYTF; CDR3 DNA: TGTGCCAGTAGATATCCGGATCGGGTCTATGGCTACACCTTC
clone size: .; J gene: TRBJ2-1; D gene: .; V gene: TRBV4-1; CDR3 protein: CASSQGTVEQFF; CDR3 DNA: TGCGCCAGCAGCCAGGGGACTGTTGAGCAGTTCTTC
clone size: .; J gene: TRBJ2-2; D gene: TRBD1; V gene: TRBV9; CDR3 protein: CASSEYRGTGELFF; CDR3 DNA: TGTGCCAGCAGCGAATACAGGGGGACCGGGGAGCTGTTTTTT
clone size: .; J gene: TRBJ2-2; D gene: .; V gene: TRBV2; CDR3 protein: CASSPRGPESGELFF; CDR3 DNA: TGTGCCAGCAGTCCCCGGGGGCCCGAGTCCGGGGAGCTGTTTTTT
clone size: .; J gene: TRBJ2-1; D gene: .; V gene: TRBV10-1; CDR3 protein: CASSATGLGGTFSEQFF; CDR3 DNA: TGCGCCAGCAGTGCCACCGGACTCGGGGGAACGTTTAGTGAGCAGTTCTTC
clone size: .; J gene: TRBJ2-7; D gene: TRBD1; V gene: TRBV9; CDR3 protein: CASSAGTGGYEQYF; CDR3 DNA: TGTGCCAGCAGCGCCGGGACAGGGGGTTACGAGCAGTACTTC
clone size: .; J gene: TRBJ1-5; D gene: .; V gene: TRBV7-9; CDR3 protein: CASSLEGGNQPQHF; CDR3 DNA: TGTGCCAGCAGCTTGGAAGGAGGCAATCAGCCCCAGCATTTT
clone size: .; J gene: TRBJ2-7; D gene: .; V gene: TRBV11-2; CDR3 protein: CASSLEGAGSYEQYF; CDR3 DNA: TGTGCCAGCAGCTTAGAGGGGGCAGGGTCATACGAGCAGTACTTC
clone size: .; J gene: TRBJ2-1; D gene: .; V gene: TRBV7-6; CDR3 protein: CASSPRTPVDEQFF; CDR3 DNA: TGTGCCAGCAGCCCACGGACACCGGTGGATGAGCAGTTCTTC
clone size: .; J gene: TRBJ2-5; D gene: .; V gene: TRBV27; CDR3 protein: CASSPFPERIEAQETQYF; CDR3 DNA: TGTGCCAGCAGTCCCTTTCCTGAAAGAATCGAAGCACAAGAGACCCAGTACTTC
clone size: .; J gene: TRBJ2-1; D gene: .; V gene: TRBV5-1; CDR3 protein: CASSLRDSDNEQFF; CDR3 DNA: TGCGCCAGCAGCTTGCGAGACAGTGACAATGAGCAGTTCTTC
clone size: .; J gene: TRBJ2-3; D gene: .; V gene: TRBV9; CDR3 protein: CASSVSGSRVTDTQYF; CDR3 DNA: TGTGCCAGCAGCGTATCAGGGTCACGGGTCACAGATACGCAGTATTTT
clone size: .; J gene: TRBJ2-5; D gene: .; V gene: TRBV29-1; CDR3 protein: CSVEPRDVQETQYF; CDR3 DNA: TGCAGCGTCGAACCCAGGGACGTCCAAGAGACCCAGTACTTC
clone size: .; J gene: TRBJ1-1; D gene: TRBD1; V gene: TRBV7-9; CDR3 protein: CASSFSGTGLTEAFF; CDR3 DNA: TGTGCCAGCAGCTTTTCCGGGACAGGGCTCACTGAAGCTTTCTTT
clone size: .; J gene: TRBJ2-7; D gene: TRBD1; V gene: TRBV27; CDR3 protein: CASSYRGREYEQYF; CDR3 DNA: TGTGCCAGCAGTTACAGGGGGCGCGAGTACGAGCAGTACTTC
clone size: .; J gene: TRBJ1-5; D gene: .; V gene: TRBV19; CDR3 protein: CASSMGGPQHF; CDR3 DNA: TGTGCCAGTAGTATGGGAGGGCCCCAGCATTTT
clone size: .; J gene: TRBJ2-7; D gene: .; V gene: TRBV7-8; CDR3 protein: CASRTQSSYEQYF; CDR3 DNA: TGTGCCAGCAGGACGCAGAGCTCCTACGAGCAGTACTTC
clone size: .; J gene: TRBJ2-3; D gene: .; V gene: TRBV29-1; CDR3 protein: CSVDWARTDTQYF; CDR3 DNA: TGCAGCGTTGATTGGGCCCGCACAGATACGCAGTATTTT
clone size: .; J gene: TRBJ2-1; D gene: TRBD2; V gene: TRBV9; CDR3 protein: CASSPGTSGIGNEQFF; CDR3 DNA: TGTGCCAGCAGCCCAGGGACTAGCGGGATCGGCAATGAGCAGTTCTTC
clone size: .; J gene: TRBJ2-7; D gene: TRBD2; V gene: TRBV4-1; CDR3 protein: CASSPRGGSTYEQYF; CDR3 DNA: TGCGCCAGCAGCCCCCGGGGCGGGAGCACCTACGAGCAGTACTTC
clone size: .; J gene: TRBJ2-7; D gene: .; V gene: TRBV2; CDR3 protein: CASRGTPGEQYF; CDR3 DNA: TGTGCCAGCAGGGGCACTCCTGGTGAGCAGTACTTC
clone size: .; J gene: TRBJ2-7; D gene: .; V gene: TRBV14; CDR3 protein: CASSQVAYEQYF; CDR3 DNA: TGTGCCAGCAGCCAAGTAGCTTACGAGCAGTACTTC
clone size: .; J gene: TRBJ2-7; D gene: .; V gene: TRBV9; CDR3 protein: CASSVDGGGDEQYF; CDR3 DNA: TGTGCCAGCAGCGTAGATGGGGGTGGGGACGAGCAGTACTTC
clone size: .; J gene: TRBJ1-4; D gene: .; V gene: TRBV7-8; CDR3 protein: CASSPHRRMTTNEKLFF; CDR3 DNA: TGTGCCAGCAGCCCTCACCGCCGCATGACAACTAATGAAAAACTGTTTTTT
clone size: few; J gene: TRBJ2-1; D gene: .; V gene: TRBV5-1; CDR3 protein: CASTQSALGGYEQFF; CDR3 DNA: TGCGCCAGCACTCAGTCGGCACTAGGTGGGTATGAGCAGTTCTTC
clone size: .; J gene: TRBJ2-1; D gene: TRBD2; V gene: TRBV27; CDR3 protein: CASIRTSGRQMGNEQFF; CDR3 DNA: TGTGCCAGCATTAGGACTAGCGGGAGGCAGATGGGCAATGAGCAGTTCTTC
clone size: .; J gene: TRBJ2-2; D gene: .; V gene: TRBV11-2; CDR3 protein: CASSLAGELFF; CDR3 DNA: TGTGCCAGCAGCTTAGCCGGGGAGCTGTTTTTT
clone size: .; J gene: TRBJ2-7; D gene: .; V gene: TRBV7-9; CDR3 protein: CASSSTARQEIYEQYF; CDR3 DNA: TGTGCCAGCAGCTCAACGGCGCGACAGGAGATATACGAGCAGTACTTC
clone size: .; J gene: TRBJ2-7; D gene: TRBD2; V gene: TRBV7-9; CDR3 protein: CASSSSGSPYEQYF; CDR3 DNA: TGTGCCAGCAGCTCAAGCGGGAGTCCATACGAGCAGTACTTC
clone size: .; J gene: TRBJ2-7; D gene: .; V gene: TRBV13; CDR3 protein: CASSFSRARPYEQYF; CDR3 DNA: TGTGCCAGCAGCTTCTCAAGGGCTAGACCCTACGAGCAGTACTTC
clone size: .; J gene: TRBJ2-3; D gene: TRBD2; V gene: TRBV9; CDR3 protein: CASRKGSGSIIYWATDTQYF; CDR3 DNA: TGTGCCAGCAGAAAAGGTAGCGGGAGTATTATATACTGGGCCACAGATACGCAGTATTTT
clone size: once; J gene: TRBJ2-3; D gene: .; V gene: TRBV7-8; CDR3 protein: CASTPLGSLDTQYF; CDR3 DNA: TGTGCCAGCACCCCGCTCGGGAGCCTTGATACGCAGTATTTT